This entry is about one TCR beta chain. This sample stems from a study of shared clonotypes between healthy human individuals. The CDR3 spans 14 residues. CDR1 is SNHLY, CDR2 FYNNEI, per germline. V gave up 6 bases and J gave up 7 bases; unmatched junction bases: 10. TCRdb keeps only in-frame clones here, not all; method: immunoSEQ multiplex PCR. The sample yields 2.3 million or so clones, 80% to 95% seen once. Source material: naive CD4+ T cells from PBMCs. Subset denoted: CD45RA+ positively selected. The clonotype was recovered from a man between 18 and 35 years old in good health. Some clones in this sample may be carry-over from other donors' samples. The rearrangement links TRBV2 to TRBJ1-2; TRBD1 aligns across 8 bases. The CDR3 is CASSVKLDRAGYTF. The DNA of the CDR3 is TGTGCCAGCAGCGTTAAACTGGACAGGGCTGGCTACACCTTC. Looking up the rest from reference TRBV2 and TRBJ1-2 gives the full variable domain: EPEVTQTPSHQVTQMGQEVILRCVPISNHLYFYWYRQILGQKVEFLVSFYNNEISEKSEIFDDQFSVERPDGSNFTLKIRSTKLEDSAMYFCASSVKLDRAGYTFGSGTRLTVV.